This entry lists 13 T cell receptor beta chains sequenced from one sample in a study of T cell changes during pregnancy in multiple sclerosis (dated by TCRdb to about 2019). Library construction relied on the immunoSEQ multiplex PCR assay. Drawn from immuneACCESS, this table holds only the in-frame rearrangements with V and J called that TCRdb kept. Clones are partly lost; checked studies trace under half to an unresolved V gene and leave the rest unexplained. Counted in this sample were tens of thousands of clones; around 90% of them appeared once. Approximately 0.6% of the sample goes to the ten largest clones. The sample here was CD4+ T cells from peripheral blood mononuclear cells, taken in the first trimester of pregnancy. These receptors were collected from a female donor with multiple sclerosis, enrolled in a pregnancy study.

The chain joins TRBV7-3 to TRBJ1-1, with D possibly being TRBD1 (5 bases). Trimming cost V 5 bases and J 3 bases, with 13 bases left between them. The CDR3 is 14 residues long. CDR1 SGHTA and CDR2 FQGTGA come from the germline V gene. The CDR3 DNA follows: TGTGCCAGCAGCCCCGTCAGGGTTGACACTGAAGCTTTCTTT. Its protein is CASSPVRVDTEAFF.

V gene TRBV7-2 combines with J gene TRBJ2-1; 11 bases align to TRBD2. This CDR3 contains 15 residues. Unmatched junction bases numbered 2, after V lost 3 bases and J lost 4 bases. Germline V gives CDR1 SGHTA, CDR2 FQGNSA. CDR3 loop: CASSLTSGDYNEQFF. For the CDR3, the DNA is TGTGCCAGCAGCTTGACTAGCGGGGATTACAATGAGCAGTTCTTC.

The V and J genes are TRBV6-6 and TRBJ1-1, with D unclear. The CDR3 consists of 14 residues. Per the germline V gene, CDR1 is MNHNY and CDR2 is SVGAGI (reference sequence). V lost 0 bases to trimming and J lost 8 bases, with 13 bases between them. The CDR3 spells CASSYSGRLPEAFF. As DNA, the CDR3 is TGTGCCAGCAGTTACTCGGGCAGGCTCCCCGAAGCTTTCTTT.

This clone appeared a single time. CDR3 residues: CASTPDRPNYGYTF. The CDR3 DNA reads TGTGCCAGTACCCCCGACAGACCTAACTATGGCTACACCTTC. The V and J genes are TRBV19 and TRBJ1-2; D is perhaps TRBD1 (5 bases). V was pared by 7 bases and J by 0 bases, with 12 bases between. Germline CDR1 is LNHDA and CDR2 is SQIVND (reference sequence). This CDR3 is built from 14 residues. The variable domain in full, with the rest retrieved from reference TRBV19 and TRBJ1-2, is DGGITQSPKYLFRKEGQNVTLSCEQNLNHDAMYWYRQDPGQGLRLIYYSQIVNDFQKGDIAEGYSVSREKKESFPLTVTSAQKNPTAFYLCASTPDRPNYGYTFGSGTRLTVV.

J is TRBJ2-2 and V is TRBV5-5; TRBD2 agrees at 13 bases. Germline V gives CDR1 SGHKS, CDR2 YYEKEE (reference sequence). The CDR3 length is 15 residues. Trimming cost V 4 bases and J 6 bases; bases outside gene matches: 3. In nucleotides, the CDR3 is TGTGCCAGCAGCCATACTAGCGGGGGGGCCGGGGAGCTGTTTTTT. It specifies CASSHTSGGAGELFF.

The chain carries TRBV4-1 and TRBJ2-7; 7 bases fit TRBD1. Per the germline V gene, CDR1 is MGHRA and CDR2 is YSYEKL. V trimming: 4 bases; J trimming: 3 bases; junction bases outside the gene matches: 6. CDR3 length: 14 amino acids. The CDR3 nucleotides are TGCGCCAGCAGCCTCCAGACAGGGTTCTACGAGCAGTACTTC. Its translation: CASSLQTGFYEQYF.

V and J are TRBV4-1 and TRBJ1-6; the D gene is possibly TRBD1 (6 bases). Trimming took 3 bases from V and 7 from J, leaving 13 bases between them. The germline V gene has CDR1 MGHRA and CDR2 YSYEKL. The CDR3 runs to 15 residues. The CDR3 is CASSQVGQGNSPLHF. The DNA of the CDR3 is TGCGCCAGCAGCCAGGTAGGGCAGGGGAATTCACCCCTCCACTTT.

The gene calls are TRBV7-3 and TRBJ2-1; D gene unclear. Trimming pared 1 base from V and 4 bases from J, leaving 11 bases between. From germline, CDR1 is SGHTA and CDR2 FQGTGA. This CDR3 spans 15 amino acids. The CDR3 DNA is TGTGCCAGCAGCTTAATGGCGGCAAGTTACAATGAGCAGTTCTTC. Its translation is CASSLMAASYNEQFF.

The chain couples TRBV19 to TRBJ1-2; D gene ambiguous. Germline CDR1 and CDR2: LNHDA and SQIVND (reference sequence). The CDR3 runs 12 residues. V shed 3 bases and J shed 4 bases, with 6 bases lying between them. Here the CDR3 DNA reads TGTGCCAGTAGTATCCCCGGCTATGGCTACACCTTC. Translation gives CASSIPGYGYTF.

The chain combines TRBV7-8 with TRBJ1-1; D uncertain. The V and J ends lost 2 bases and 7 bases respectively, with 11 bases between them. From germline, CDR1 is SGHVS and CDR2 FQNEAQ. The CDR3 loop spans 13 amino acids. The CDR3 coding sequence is TGTGCCAGCAGCTTACGGGAGGGTGGTGAAGCTTTCTTT. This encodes CASSLREGGEAFF.

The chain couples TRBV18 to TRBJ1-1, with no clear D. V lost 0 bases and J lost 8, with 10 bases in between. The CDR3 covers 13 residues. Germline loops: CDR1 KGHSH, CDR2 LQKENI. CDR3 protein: CASSPPVTSEAFF. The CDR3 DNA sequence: TGTGCCAGCTCACCACCGGTGACTTCAGAAGCTTTCTTT.

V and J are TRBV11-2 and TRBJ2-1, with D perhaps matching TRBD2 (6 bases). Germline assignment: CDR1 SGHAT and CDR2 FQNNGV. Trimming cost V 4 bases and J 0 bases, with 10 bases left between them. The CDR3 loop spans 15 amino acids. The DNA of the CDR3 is TGTGCCAGCAGCTCGAGACTAGGCTCCTACAATGAGCAGTTCTTC. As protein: CASSSRLGSYNEQFF. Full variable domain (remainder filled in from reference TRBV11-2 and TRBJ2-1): EAGVAQSPRYKIIEKRQSVAFWCNPISGHATLYWYQQILGQGPKLLIQFQNNGVVDDSQLPKDRFSAERLKGVDSTLKIQPAKLEDSAVYLCASSSRLGSYNEQFFGPGTRLTVL.

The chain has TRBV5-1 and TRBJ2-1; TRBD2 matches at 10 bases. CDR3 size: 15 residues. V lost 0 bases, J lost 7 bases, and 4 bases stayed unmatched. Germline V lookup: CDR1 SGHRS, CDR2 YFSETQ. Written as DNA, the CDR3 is TGCGCCAGCAGCTTGGCAAGCGGGGGGGGGAATGAGCAGTTCTTC. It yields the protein CASSLASGGGNEQFF. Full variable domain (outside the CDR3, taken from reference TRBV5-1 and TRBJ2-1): KAGVTQTPRYLIKTRGQQVTLSCSPISGHRSVSWYQQTPGQGLQFLFEYFSETQRNKGNFPGRFSGRQFSNSRSEMNVSTLELGDSALYLCASSLASGGGNEQFFGPGTRLTVL.